This TCR beta chain is drawn from a study of blood T cell repertoires in COVID-19 (dated by TCRdb to about 2020). Looking at the study overall: Samples from collaborators originated in the United States, Italy and Spain and spanned both the acute and convalescent phases of COVID-19. The dataset comprised deeply sampled blood TCRbeta repertoires from subjects exposed to, actively infected with, or recovered from COVID-19. Where available, HLA class I and class II types were obtained from metadata supplied by the sample provider rather than from assay-based typing. The material from the prospective study consisted of cDNA or gDNA derived from T cells, B-cell-depleted T cells, or PBMCs. The repertoires were made available in a free public database intended to serve as a resource for research on the immune response to SARS-CoV-2. Samples came from the ongoing ImmuneRACE study (first 160 participants) plus 1,254 subjects from 6 global collaborators. Sample metadata almost always included a de-identified subject ID, COVID-19 status, age in years and sex.

The germline V end is reduced by 2 bases and the J end by 0 bases; junction bases left unmatched: 1. Taken from cysteine to phenylalanine, the CDR3 has 14 residues. Just CDR3 DNA is preserved here, 42 bases in frame from base 1. Sequences SGHTA (CDR1) and FQGNSA (CDR2) are obtained from the germline V gene. Remarks on this clone: Its recognized antigen is unknown. Base qualities are missing; no much larger clone stands one base away.

TCRbeta CDR3 regions were amplified from genomic DNA by means of the immunoSEQ Assay, a bias-controlled multiplex PCR. The authors' analysis ran thus. The number of nucleated cells in each sample was estimated from the amplification of reference gene primers within the assay. To quantify the absolute abundance of each unique TCRbeta CDR3 rearrangement, sequence reads were collapsed and filtered. For each sample, productive Simpson clonality was calculated as the square root of Simpson's diversity index over productive rearrangements. This immuneACCESS table, as held by TCRdb, lists in-frame sequences with V and J called but not all clones. Of the missing ones, under half trace to an unresolved V gene in checked studies; the others have no known cause. For V, J and clone size, that table is used; D and trimming come from the DNA. The sample data list 250,000 to 350,000 clones, and about four fifths of these were observed just once. Clones ranked in the top ten supply more than 1.4% of the sample.

Results the study describes overall, beyond this receptor: How much clinical and demographic metadata was included differed by source and by participant, and the metadata was provided uncurated.

In Seattle, one collaborating source enrolled patients while the infection was active and tracked those patients longitudinally over the course of disease. Whole blood was collected in K2EDTA tubes by collaborating institutions according to the institutions' own protocols. For TCRbeta analysis, collaborators shipped samples in one of three forms: frozen whole blood, isolated PBMCs, or DNA extracted from either of those sample types. The sequencing input was peripheral blood. The rearrangement combines TRBV7-2 with TRBJ2-7; 7 of the junction bases match TRBD2. The TCR sequence derives from a human donor with COVID-19, enrolled during active disease. The donor label of this sample is uncertain. The CDR3 corresponds to CASSLLAASYEQYF. The DNA sequence is TGTGCCAGCAGCTTACTAGCGGCCTCCTACGAGCAGTACTTC.